Below are 11 T cell receptor beta chains sequenced from a single sample in a study of regulatory T cells in long-lasting Graves disease. Time point described: newly diagnosed GD, antithyroid drugs for less than 3 months. Following extraction of RNA from PBMCs, that RNA was used to make the TCR library. CDR3 regions were amplified by Arm-PCR using iRepertoire HTBI primers to build TCR beta libraries. TCRdb called the multiplex PCR reads again in MiXCR, with one record for every CDR3 protein. The table shows approximately 470,000 distinct CDR3 sequences, with 15% to 20% occurring only once. This same sample was also part of a study on T cells in Graves' hyperthyroidism and ophthalmopathy.

This sample comprised peripheral blood mononuclear cells (PBMCs), obtained at new diagnosis, from a patient treated with antithyroid drugs. These receptors were collected from a man in his forties with Graves disease.

This clonotype was picked up many times. The chain carries TRBV5-1 and TRBJ2-1; TRBD1 might be the D (5 bases). The CDR3 is 14 amino acids. Trimming cost V 0 bases and J 8 bases, with 12 bases left between them. The V gene's germline CDR1 is SGHRS and CDR2 YFSETQ. The CDR3 here is CASSLDRFEDEQFF. The CDR3 DNA reads TGCGCCAGCAGCTTGGACAGGTTTGAGGATGAGCAGTTCTTC.

The chain employs TRBV5-1 and TRBJ2-7; the D gene is possibly TRBD1 (6 bases). There are 17 residues in the CDR3. V was shortened by 1 base and J by 2 bases, with 19 bases between the two germline ends. Germline V lookup: CDR1 SGHRS, CDR2 YFSETQ. The CDR3 reads CASSLPLGRDTPYEQYF. CDR3 DNA: TGCGCCAGCAGCTTGCCGCTCGGTAGGGACACGCCCTACGAGCAGTACTTC.

The gene calls are TRBV5-1 and TRBJ2-7, with a weak D call TRBD1 (6 bases). In germline, CDR1 is SGHRS, CDR2 YFSETQ. Trimming stripped 0 bases from V and 5 bases from J, with 12 bases between. The CDR3 is 14 amino acids. CDR3 in amino acids: CASSLASGVHEQYF. The CDR3 DNA reads TGCGCCAGCAGCTTGGCCTCAGGGGTCCACGAGCAGTACTTC.

This clonotype was seen at least ten times. The chain combines TRBV27 with TRBJ2-7; TRBD2 aligns across 10 bases. Germline V CDR1 and CDR2: MNHEY, SMNVEV (reference sequence). This CDR3 region has 16 residues. Germline trimming cut 4 bases from V and 6 bases from J; bases unmatched to any gene: 12. CDR3 nucleotide sequence: TGTGCCAGCAGTTACCGTTGGGCTAGCGGGAGTGTCGAGCAGTACTTC. Protein product: CASSYRWASGSVEQYF.

The chain joins TRBV14 to TRBJ1-1; perhaps TRBD1 as D (6 bases). The V gene lost 5 bases and the J gene lost 0 bases, with 10 bases spanning the gap. This CDR3 contains 14 residues. Germline V CDR1 and CDR2: SGHDN, FVKESK. In DNA, the CDR3 is TGTGCCAGCAGCGATCAGGGGATGAACACTGAAGCTTTCTTT. Its translation: CASSDQGMNTEAFF. Full variable domain (outside the CDR3, taken from reference TRBV14 and TRBJ1-1): EAGVTQFPSHSVIEKGQTVTLRCDPISGHDNLYWYRRVMGKEIKFLLHFVKESKQDESGMPNNRFLAERTGGTYSTLKVQPAELEDSGVYFCASSDQGMNTEAFFGQGTRLTVV.

In this sample, this clonotype turned up a few times. The V call is TRBV6-1, the J call TRBJ1-5; no reliable D call. The CDR3 covers 13 residues. V was shortened by 5 bases and J by 7 bases, with 12 bases between the two germline ends. Germline CDR1 is MNHNS and CDR2 is SASEGT. CDR3 protein: CASSLREAQPQHF. CDR3 nucleotide sequence: TGTGCCAGCAGTCTACGGGAGGCACAGCCCCAGCATTTT.

In the case of this clonotype: Since the CDR3 does not end with the conserved phenylalanine or tryptophan, this likely comes from a read error. The chain recombines TRBV7-2 with TRBJ2-7; D may be TRBD2 (6 bases). Looked up from germline, CDR1 is SGHTA and CDR2 is FQGNSA. The V end lost 5 bases, the J end lost 1 base, and 15 bases lay between the germline ends. There are 15 residues in the CDR3. DNA for the CDR3: TGTGCCAGCAGCGCAGGGAGGACTTTATCCTACGAGCAGTACCTC. It translates to CASSAGRTLSYEQYL.

This clonotype was found many times. The genes are TRBV6-1 and TRBJ2-1; D tentatively reads TRBD1 or TRBD2 (5 bases each). This CDR3 spans 16 amino acids. V lost 2 bases, J lost 0 bases, and 11 bases lay in between. Germline lookup yields CDR1 MNHNS and CDR2 SASEGT. CDR3 region: CASSEYGDLSYNEQFF. DNA of the CDR3: TGTGCCAGCAGTGAATACGGGGACCTCTCCTACAATGAGCAGTTCTTC.

This clonotype was observed at least ten times. The V and J genes are TRBV24-1 and TRBJ2-1; 12 bases are a match to TRBD2. Germline lookup yields CDR1 KGHDR and CDR2 SFDVKD. The CDR3 is 16 residues long. Trimming took 1 base from V and 10 from J; bases not matched to a gene: 7. CDR3 protein: CATSDFSLAGGGEQFF. The CDR3 nucleotides read TGTGCCACCAGTGATTTTTCACTAGCGGGAGGAGGCGAGCAGTTCTTC.

Turning to this clonotype: It may be a read error: a sequence one base away is much more abundant. The chain uses TRBV27 and TRBJ2-7; D is undetermined. The CDR3 has 13 amino acids. From germline, CDR1 is MNHEY and CDR2 SMNVEV (reference sequence). CDR3 loop: CAGSLKGSYEQYF. The DNA of the CDR3 is TGTGCCGGCAGTTTAAAGGGCTCCTACGAGCAGTACTTC.

This clonotype was recorded many times. V and J are TRBV30 and TRBJ2-7, with D possibly being TRBD1 (7 bases). Trimming left V 0 bases short and J 5 bases short, with 20 bases between. CDR1 and CDR2 from the germline V gene are GTSNPN and SVGIG (reference sequence). The CDR3 consists of 16 residues. The DNA for the CDR3 is TGTGCCTGGAGTGTACGGTGGCGGGACAGTAGGGACGAGCAGTACTTC. Residues: CAWSVRWRDSRDEQYF. Variable domain in full (rest from reference TRBV30 and TRBJ2-7): SQTIHQWPATLVQPVGSPLSLECTVEGTSNPNLYWYRQAAGRGLQLLFYSVGIGQISSEVPQNLSASRPQDRQFILSSKKLLLSDSGFYLCAWSVRWRDSRDEQYFGPGTRLTVT.